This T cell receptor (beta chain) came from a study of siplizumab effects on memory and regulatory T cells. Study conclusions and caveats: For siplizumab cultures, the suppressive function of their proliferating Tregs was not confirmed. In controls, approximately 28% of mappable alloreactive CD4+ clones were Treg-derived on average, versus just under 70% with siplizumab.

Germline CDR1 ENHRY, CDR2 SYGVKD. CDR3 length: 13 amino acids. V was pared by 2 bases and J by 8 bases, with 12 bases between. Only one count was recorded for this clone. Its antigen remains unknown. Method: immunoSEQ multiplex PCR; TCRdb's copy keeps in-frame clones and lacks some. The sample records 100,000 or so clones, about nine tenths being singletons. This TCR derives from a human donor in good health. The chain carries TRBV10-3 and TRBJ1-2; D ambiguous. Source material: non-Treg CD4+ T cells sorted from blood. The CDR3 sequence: CAISEDNTGGYTF. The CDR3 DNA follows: TGTGCCATCAGTGAGGACAACACGGGAGGCTACACCTTC.